Each of the 6 T cell receptor beta chains below was sequenced from the same sample in a study of OX40 agonist ivuxolimab in advanced cancers. Produced via immunoSEQ multiplex PCR; TCRdb's table is partial and in-frame only. This sample has roughly 50,000 clones, with about 81% found just once. The sample here was CD4+ or CD8+ T cells sorted from blood, taken in a trial of the OX40 agonist ivuxolimab. The receptors derive from an adult with an advanced solid tumor such as melanoma, head and neck, liver or kidney cancer.

V is TRBV18 and J is TRBJ2-1, with 12 nucleotides matching TRBD1. Germline CDR1 KGHSH, CDR2 LQKENI. V gave up 2 bases and J gave up 8 bases; unmatched junction bases: 7. This CDR3 region has 16 residues. The CDR3 reads CASSPSGQGAWDEQFF. CDR3 DNA sequence: TGTGCCAGCTCACCATCGGGACAGGGGGCATGGGATGAGCAGTTCTTC. The whole variable domain, remainder taken from reference TRBV18 and TRBJ2-1, is NAGVMQNPRHLVRRRGQEARLRCSPMKGHSHVYWYRQLPEEGLKFMVYLQKENIIDESGMPKERFSAEFPKEGPSILRIQQVVRGDSAAYFCASSPSGQGAWDEQFFGPGTRLTVL.

The V and J genes are TRBV10-3 and TRBJ2-7; D tentatively fits TRBD1 or TRBD2 (5 bases each). Germline CDR1 and CDR2: ENHRY and SYGVKD. The V end lost 6 bases, the J end lost 3 bases, and 12 bases lay between the germline ends. The CDR3 consists of 13 residues. The CDR3 nucleotides read TGTGCCATCAGATTGGGACCGAACTACGAGCAGTACTTC. This translates into CAIRLGPNYEQYF.

The table lists this clone with a count of one. The V call is TRBV5-4, the J call TRBJ2-3, with 10 bases aligning to TRBD1. Germline loops: CDR1 SGHNT, CDR2 YYREEE (reference sequence). There are 14 residues in the CDR3. J gave up 6 bases and V 3 bases, and 4 bases lay outside the gene matches. The CDR3 DNA reads TGTGCCAGCAGCTGGGGACAGGGGAGCGATACGCAGTATTTT. It encodes CASSWGQGSDTQYF.

The gene calls are TRBV30 and TRBJ1-6; unclear D gene. The germline V gene has CDR1 GTSNPN and CDR2 SVGIG (reference sequence). V lost 4 bases and J lost 0, with 7 bases in between. There are 14 residues in the CDR3. The CDR3 region has the DNA TGTGCCTGGACCCGAAGCTCCTATAATTCACCCCTCCACTTT. Amino acids: CAWTRSSYNSPLHF.

The rearrangement uses TRBV18 and TRBJ2-1, with 8 bases aligning to TRBD2. Germline-derived CDR1 and CDR2 are KGHSH and LQKENI. The J segment lost 7 bases and the V segment lost 3 bases, leaving 5 bases of the junction unmatched. This CDR3 has 14 residues. CDR3 coding DNA: TGTGCCAGCTCACCGGGACTAGTCGGGAATGAGCAGTTCTTC. It yields the protein CASSPGLVGNEQFF.

The rearrangement joins TRBV7-7 to TRBJ2-1, with TRBD1 matching over 11 bases. Germline V gives CDR1 SSHAT, CDR2 FNYEAQ (reference sequence). The CDR3 sequence is 14 residues long. With V trimmed by 3 bases and J by 7 bases, 2 bases remained unmatched. The CDR3 loop is CASSLGTGGNEQFF. In DNA form, the CDR3 reads TGTGCCAGCAGCTTGGGGACAGGGGGGAATGAGCAGTTCTTC.